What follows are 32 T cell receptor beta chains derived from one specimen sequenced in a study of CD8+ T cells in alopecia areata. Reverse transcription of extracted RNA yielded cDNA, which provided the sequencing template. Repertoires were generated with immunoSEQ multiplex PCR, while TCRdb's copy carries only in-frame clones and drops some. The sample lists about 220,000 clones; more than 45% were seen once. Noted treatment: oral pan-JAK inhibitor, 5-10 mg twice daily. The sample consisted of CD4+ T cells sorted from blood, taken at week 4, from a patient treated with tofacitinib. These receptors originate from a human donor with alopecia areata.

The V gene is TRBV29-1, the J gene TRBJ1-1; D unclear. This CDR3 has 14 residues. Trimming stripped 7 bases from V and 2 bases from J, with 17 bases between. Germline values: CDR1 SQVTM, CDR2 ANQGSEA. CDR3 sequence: CSGLMRLANTEAFF. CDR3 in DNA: TGCAGCGGACTGATGAGACTGGCCAACACTGAAGCTTTCTTT. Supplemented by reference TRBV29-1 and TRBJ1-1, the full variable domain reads SAVISQKPSRDICQRGTSLTIQCQVDSQVTMMFWYRQQPGQSLTLIATANQGSEATYESGFVIDKFPISRPNLTFSTLTVSNMSPEDSSIYLCSGLMRLANTEAFFGQGTRLTVV.

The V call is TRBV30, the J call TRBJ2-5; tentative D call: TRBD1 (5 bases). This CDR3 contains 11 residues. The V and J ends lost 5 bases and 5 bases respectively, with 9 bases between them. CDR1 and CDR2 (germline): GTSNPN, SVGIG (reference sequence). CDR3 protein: CAWSGKETQYF. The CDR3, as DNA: TGTGCCTGGTCAGGGAAGGAGACCCAGTACTTC.

The CDR3 loop reads CASSQSTGVNEKLFF. The CDR3 nucleotides read TGCGCCAGCAGTCAATCGACAGGGGTAAATGAAAAACTGTTTTTT. The V and J genes are TRBV23-1 and TRBJ1-4, with TRBD1 matching over 8 bases. TRBV23-1 is marked as an open reading frame, function uncertain. There are 15 residues in the CDR3. V dropped 0 bases and J dropped 5; count of bases not matched to a gene: 2.

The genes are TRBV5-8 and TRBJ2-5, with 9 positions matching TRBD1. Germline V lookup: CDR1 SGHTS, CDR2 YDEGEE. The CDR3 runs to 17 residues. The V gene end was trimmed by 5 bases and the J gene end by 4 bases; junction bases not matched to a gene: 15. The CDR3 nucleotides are TGTGCCAGCAGAAAAAGGACAGGGACAGGGAGTACAGAGACCCAGTACTTC. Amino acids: CASRKRTGTGSTETQYF.

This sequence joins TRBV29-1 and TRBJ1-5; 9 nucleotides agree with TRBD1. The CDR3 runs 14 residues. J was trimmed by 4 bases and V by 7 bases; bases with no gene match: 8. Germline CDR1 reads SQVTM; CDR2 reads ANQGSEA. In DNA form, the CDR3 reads TGCAGCGCCGGAACAGGGGGCGGAAATCAGCCCCAGCATTTT. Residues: CSAGTGGGNQPQHF.

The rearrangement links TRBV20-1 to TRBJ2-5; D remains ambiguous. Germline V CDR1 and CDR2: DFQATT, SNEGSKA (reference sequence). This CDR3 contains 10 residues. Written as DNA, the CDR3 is TGCAGCATGGGTGTGGAAACCCAGTACTTC. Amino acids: CSMGVETQYF.

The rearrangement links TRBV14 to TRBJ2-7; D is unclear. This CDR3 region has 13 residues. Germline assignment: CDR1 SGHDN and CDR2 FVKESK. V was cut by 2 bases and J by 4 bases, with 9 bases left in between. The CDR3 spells CASSQRLMYEQYF. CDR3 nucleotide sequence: TGTGCCAGCAGCCAACGATTGATGTACGAGCAGTACTTC. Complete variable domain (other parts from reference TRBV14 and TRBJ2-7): EAGVTQFPSHSVIEKGQTVTLRCDPISGHDNLYWYRRVMGKEIKFLLHFVKESKQDESGMPNNRFLAERTGGTYSTLKVQPAELEDSGVYFCASSQRLMYEQYFGPGTRLTVT.

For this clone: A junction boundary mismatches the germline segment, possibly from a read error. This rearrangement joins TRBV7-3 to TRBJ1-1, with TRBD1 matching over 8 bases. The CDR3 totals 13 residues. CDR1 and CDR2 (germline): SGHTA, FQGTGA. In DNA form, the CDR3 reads TGTGCCAGCGGCTTGGACAGGGTCACTGAAGCTTTCTTT. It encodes CASGLDRVTEAFF.

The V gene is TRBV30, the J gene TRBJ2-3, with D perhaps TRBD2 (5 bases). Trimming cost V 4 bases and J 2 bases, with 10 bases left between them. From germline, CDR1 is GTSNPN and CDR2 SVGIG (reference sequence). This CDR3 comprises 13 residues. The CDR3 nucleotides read TGTGCCTGGAAAAGCGGCTACACAGATACGCAGTATTTT. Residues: CAWKSGYTDTQYF.

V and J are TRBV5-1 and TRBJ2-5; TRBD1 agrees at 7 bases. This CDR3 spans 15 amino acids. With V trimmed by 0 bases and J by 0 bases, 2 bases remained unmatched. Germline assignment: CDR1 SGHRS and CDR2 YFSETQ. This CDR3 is CASSLATGDQETQYF. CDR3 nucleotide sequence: TGCGCCAGCAGCTTGGCTACAGGGGACCAAGAGACCCAGTACTTC.

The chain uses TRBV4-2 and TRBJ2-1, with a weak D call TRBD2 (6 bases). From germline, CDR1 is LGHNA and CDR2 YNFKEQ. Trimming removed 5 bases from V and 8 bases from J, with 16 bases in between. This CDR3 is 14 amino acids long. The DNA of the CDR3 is TGTGCCAGCAGCTCGCCGGGACTCCAAGATGAGCAGTTCTTC. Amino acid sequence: CASSSPGLQDEQFF.

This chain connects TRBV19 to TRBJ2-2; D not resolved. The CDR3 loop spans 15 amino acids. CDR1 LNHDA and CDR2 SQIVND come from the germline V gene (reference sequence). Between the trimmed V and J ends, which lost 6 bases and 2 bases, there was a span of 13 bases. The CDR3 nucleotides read TGTGCCAGTAGCGGGTTAGCCGGAAACACCGGGGAGCTGTTTTTT. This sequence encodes CASSGLAGNTGELFF.

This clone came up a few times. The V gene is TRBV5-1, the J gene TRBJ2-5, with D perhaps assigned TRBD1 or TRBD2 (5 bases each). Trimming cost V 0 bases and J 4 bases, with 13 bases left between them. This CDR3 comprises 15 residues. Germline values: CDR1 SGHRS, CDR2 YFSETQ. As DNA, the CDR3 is TGCGCCAGCAGCTTGGGAGAGGGGTTTGGAGAGACCCAGTACTTC. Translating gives CASSLGEGFGETQYF.

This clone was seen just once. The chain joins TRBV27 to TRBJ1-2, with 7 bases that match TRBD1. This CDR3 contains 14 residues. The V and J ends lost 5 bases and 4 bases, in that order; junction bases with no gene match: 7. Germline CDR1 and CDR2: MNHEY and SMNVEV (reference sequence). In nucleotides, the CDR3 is TGTGCCAGCAGTGCCTCCGGGACAGTCTATGGCTACACCTTC. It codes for CASSASGTVYGYTF.

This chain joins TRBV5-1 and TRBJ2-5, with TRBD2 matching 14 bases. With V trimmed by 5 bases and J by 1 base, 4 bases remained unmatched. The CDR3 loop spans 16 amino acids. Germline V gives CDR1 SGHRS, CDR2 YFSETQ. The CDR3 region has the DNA TGCGCCAGCAGACCCGGACTAGCGGGGGGCCAAGAGACCCAGTACTTC. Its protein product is CASRPGLAGGQETQYF.

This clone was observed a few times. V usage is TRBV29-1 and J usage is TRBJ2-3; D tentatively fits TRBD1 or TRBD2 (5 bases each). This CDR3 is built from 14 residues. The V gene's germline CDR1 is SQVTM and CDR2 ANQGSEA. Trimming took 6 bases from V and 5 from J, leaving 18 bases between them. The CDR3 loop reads CSVPGASPRDTQYF. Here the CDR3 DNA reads TGCAGCGTCCCCGGGGCTAGCCCCAGAGATACGCAGTATTTT.

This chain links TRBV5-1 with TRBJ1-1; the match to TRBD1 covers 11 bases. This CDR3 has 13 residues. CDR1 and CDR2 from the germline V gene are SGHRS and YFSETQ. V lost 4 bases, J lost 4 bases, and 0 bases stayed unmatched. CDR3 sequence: CASSGQGATEAFF. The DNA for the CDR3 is TGCGCCAGCAGCGGACAGGGGGCCACTGAAGCTTTCTTT.

CDR3 bases: TGTGCCAGCAGCCACCGTGGGGGTGGAGTCACAGATACGCAGTATTTT. It specifies CASSHRGGGVTDTQYF. The chain uses TRBV5-6 and TRBJ2-3; either TRBD1 or TRBD2 may supply D (5 bases each). This CDR3 is 16 amino acids long. Looked up from germline, CDR1 is SGHDT and CDR2 is YYEEEE. Trimming took 4 bases from V and 2 from J, leaving 17 bases between them.

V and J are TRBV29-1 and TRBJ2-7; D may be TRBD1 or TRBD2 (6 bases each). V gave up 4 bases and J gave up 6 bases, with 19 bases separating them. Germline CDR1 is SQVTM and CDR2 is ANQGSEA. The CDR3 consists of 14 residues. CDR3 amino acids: CSVVPGGEGFEQYF. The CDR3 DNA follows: TGCAGCGTTGTACCCGGGGGCGAGGGGTTCGAGCAGTACTTC.

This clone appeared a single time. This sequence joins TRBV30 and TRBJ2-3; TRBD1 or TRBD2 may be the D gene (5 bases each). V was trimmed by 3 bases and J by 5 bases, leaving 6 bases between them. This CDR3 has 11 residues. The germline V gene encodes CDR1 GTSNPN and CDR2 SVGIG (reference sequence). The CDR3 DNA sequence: TGTGCCTGGAGGAGGGGAGATACGCAGTATTTT. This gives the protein CAWRRGDTQYF.

As DNA, the CDR3 is TGTGCCAGCAGTGCGGGCCTGAGGTACGAGCAGTACTTC. Translated, it gives CASSAGLRYEQYF. The chain employs TRBV27 and TRBJ2-7, with D perhaps TRBD2 (5 bases). V gave up 5 bases and J gave up 4 bases, with 12 bases separating them. The CDR3 sequence is 13 residues long. Germline CDR1 and CDR2: MNHEY and SMNVEV (reference sequence).

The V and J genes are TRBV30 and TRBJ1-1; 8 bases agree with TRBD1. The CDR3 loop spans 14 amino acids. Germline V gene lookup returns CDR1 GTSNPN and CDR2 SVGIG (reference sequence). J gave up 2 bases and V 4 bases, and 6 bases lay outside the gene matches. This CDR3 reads CAWMKDRGNTEAFF. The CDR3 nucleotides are TGTGCCTGGATGAAAGACAGGGGCAACACTGAAGCTTTCTTT.

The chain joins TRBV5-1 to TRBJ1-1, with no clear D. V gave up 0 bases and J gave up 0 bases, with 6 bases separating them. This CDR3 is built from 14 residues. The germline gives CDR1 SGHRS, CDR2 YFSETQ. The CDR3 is CASSLGRVNTEAFF. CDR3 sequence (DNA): TGCGCCAGCAGCTTGGGACGGGTGAACACTGAAGCTTTCTTT.

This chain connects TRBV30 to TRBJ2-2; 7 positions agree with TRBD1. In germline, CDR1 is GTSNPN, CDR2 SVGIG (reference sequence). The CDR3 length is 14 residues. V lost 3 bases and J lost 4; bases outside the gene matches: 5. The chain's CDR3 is CAWRATGSTGELFF. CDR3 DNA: TGTGCCTGGAGAGCGACAGGGAGCACCGGGGAGCTGTTTTTT.

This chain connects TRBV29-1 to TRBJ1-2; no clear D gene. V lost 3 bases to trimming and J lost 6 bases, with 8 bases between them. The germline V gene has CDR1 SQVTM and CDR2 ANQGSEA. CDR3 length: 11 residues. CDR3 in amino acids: CSVDRGDGYTF. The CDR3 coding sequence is TGCAGCGTTGATCGGGGTGATGGCTACACCTTC.

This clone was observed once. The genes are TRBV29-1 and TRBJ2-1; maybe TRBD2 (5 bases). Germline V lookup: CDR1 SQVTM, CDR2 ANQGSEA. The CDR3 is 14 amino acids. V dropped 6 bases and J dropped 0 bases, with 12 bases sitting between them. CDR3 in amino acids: CSVGGLSSYNEQFF. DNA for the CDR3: TGCAGCGTCGGTGGACTGAGCTCCTACAATGAGCAGTTCTTC.

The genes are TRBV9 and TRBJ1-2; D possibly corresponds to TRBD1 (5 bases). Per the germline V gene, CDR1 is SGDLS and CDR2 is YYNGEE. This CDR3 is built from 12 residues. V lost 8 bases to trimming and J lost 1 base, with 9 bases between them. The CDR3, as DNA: TGTGCCAGGTCGGGGGATAACTATGGCTACACCTTC. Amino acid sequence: CARSGDNYGYTF.

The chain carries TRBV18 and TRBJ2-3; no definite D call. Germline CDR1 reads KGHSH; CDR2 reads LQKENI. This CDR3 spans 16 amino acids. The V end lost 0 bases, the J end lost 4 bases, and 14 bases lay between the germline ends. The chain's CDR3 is CASSPPGKVGADTQYF. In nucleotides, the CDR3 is TGTGCCAGCTCACCACCGGGAAAGGTTGGAGCAGATACGCAGTATTTT.

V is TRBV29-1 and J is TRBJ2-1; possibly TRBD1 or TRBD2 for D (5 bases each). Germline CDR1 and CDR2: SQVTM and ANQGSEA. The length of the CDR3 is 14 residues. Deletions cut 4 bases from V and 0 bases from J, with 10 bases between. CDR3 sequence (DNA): TGCAGCGTTGTGAGGGGTGGCTCCTACAATGAGCAGTTCTTC. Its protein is CSVVRGGSYNEQFF.

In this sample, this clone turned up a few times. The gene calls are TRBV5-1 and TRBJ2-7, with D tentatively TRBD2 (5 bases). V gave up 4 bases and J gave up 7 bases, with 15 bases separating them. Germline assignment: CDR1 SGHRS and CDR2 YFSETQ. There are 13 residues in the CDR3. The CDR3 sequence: CASSTRGPKEQYF. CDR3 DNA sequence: TGCGCCAGCAGCACCCGAGGGCCGAAAGAGCAGTACTTC.

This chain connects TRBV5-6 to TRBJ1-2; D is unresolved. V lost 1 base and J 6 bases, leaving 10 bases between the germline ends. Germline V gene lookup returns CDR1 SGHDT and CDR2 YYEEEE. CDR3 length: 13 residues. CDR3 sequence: CASSLRVKDGYTF. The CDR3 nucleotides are TGTGCCAGCAGCTTGAGGGTTAAGGATGGCTACACCTTC.

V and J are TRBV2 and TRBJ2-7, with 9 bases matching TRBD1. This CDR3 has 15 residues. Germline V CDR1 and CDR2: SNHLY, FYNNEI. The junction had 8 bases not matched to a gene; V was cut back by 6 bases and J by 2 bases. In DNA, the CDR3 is TGTGCCAGCAGGGAACAGGGGGCCATAACCTACGAGCAGTACTTC. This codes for CASREQGAITYEQYF.